This T cell receptor (beta chain) comes out of a study of Ad26.COV2.S vaccination and SARS-CoV-2 variants. Of note for this clone: A junction end diverges from the germline sequence, so it may reflect a read error.

The treatment: around 19 received Ad26.COV2.S at low or high dose, single or two shots; 5 received placebo; per-sample allocation not given. The samples were gathered on day 63 after the first injection of vaccine or placebo. Donor was an adult aged 18-55 years in Boston. Immunization relied on an Ad26 vector, which expressed Wuhan-strain SARS-CoV-2 spike. Here immunoSEQ multiplex PCR was the method, and the copy in TCRdb shows in-frame clones only, minus some. Altogether a few hundred thousand clones are present, about 89% being singletons, with the ten largest covering 1.9%. This CDR3 comprises 17 residues. The germline gives CDR1 SSHAT, CDR2 FNYEAQ (reference sequence).

The receptor was isolated from a person aged 18 to 65 who received the Ad26.COV2.S COVID-19 vaccine or a placebo. The chain has TRBV7-7 and TRBJ1-5; 7 nucleotides match TRBD1. The specimen was peripheral blood, collected in a trial of Ad26.COV2.S vaccine versus placebo. CDR3 loop: CASSLEGTGTADQPQHF. As DNA, the CDR3 is TGTGCTAGCAGCTTAGAGGGGACCGGGACAGCGGATCAGCCCCAGCATTTT.